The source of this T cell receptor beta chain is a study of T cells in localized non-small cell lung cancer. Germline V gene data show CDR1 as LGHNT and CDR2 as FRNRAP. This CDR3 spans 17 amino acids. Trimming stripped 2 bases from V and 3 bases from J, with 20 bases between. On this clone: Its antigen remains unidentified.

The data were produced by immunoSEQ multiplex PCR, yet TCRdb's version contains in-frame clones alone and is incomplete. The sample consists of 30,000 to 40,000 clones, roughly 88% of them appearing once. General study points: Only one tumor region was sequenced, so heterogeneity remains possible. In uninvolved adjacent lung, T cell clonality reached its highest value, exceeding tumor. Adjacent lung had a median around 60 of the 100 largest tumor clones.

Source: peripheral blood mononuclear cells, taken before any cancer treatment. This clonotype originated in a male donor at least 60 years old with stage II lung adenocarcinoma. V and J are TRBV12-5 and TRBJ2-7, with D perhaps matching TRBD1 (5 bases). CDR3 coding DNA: TGTGCTAGTGGTTTGATTTTTTACCAGGGTTACTTCTACGAGCAGTACTTC. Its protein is CASGLIFYQGYFYEQYF.